The source of this T cell receptor (beta chain) is a study of T cells in localized non-small cell lung cancer (dated by TCRdb to the early 2020s). With regard to the full study: T cell repertoires of 236 early-stage NSCLC patients were analyzed, with tumors being compared against uninvolved tumor-adjacent lungs. NSCLC patients had a mean age of approximately 66 years, and 120 to 150 were male and 85 to 110 female. The cohort was made up of around 240 treatment-naive NSCLC patients whose localized lung tumors had been resected.

As for this clone: The clone's antigen remains unknown. Qualities for individual bases were not recorded, and no much larger clone is one base off.

Relative to germline, V is 1 base shorter and J is 3 bases shorter, with 19 bases between their ends. The germline V gene supplies CDR1 SQVTM and CDR2 ANQGSEA. Counted from cysteine to phenylalanine, this CDR3 has 17 amino acids. Of all the DNA, just the CDR3 is kept, 51 bases in frame from base 1. At diagnosis, tumor, uninvolved tumor-adjacent lung and peripheral blood were collected and then preserved as a mix of FFPE and fresh-frozen material. For TCR repertoire profiling, blood samples were analyzed as peripheral blood mononuclear cells. What the work shows at the level of the full study, not this receptor alone: Uninvolved tumor-adjacent lung showed the highest T cell clonality, higher than tumor, which suggests more focused antigenic responses in the uninvolved tumor-adjacent lung. A median of about 61 of the top 100 tumor clones turned up in the paired uninvolved adjacent lung, and about 28 of those clones also ranked among the top 100 of that same adjacent lung. Multi-region tumor sequencing was not performed, so intratumor heterogeneity could not be excluded. Since the design was exploratory, TCR variables were selected using unadjusted p-values with no false-discovery rate correction. Higher blood T cell density associated with longer overall survival, while higher adjacent-lung clonality associated with shorter survival.

TCR beta CDR3 regions were sequenced from DNA using the immunoSEQ Assay. Per the original workflow: To compute T cell density, TCR beta template counts were normalized to usable DNA, which was estimated by amplifying housekeeping genes. The preseqR package was used to estimate richness by extrapolating to 400,000 templates for PBMC samples and to 120,000 templates for tissue samples. Clonality was defined as one minus Pielou's evenness. Tissue-enriched TCRs were identified by differential abundance testing using productive amino-acid clonotypes, minimum total count 5 and alpha 0.1. The Jaccard Index and the Morisita Overlap Index were used to measure how much the repertoires overlapped between compartments. TCR beta CDR3s were clustered by GLIPH together with public tetramer-defined viral CDR3s, and at least three viral sequences plus V-gene enrichment were required for viral motifs. The table comes from immuneACCESS by way of TCRdb, which keeps in-frame sequences with V and J called. Part of the clones is missing from these tables; in studies checked, under half for an unresolved V gene and the rest for unknown reasons. The DNA gave D and trimming, while V, J and clone size come from that table. Within this sample are tens of thousands of clones, with approximately 90% of them counted one time only. Jointly, the top ten make up roughly 20% of the sample.

The chain is assembled from TRBV29-1 and TRBJ1-5; matching of 6 bases hints at TRBD1 as the D gene. The receptor was derived from a woman between 35 and 75 years old with stage I squamous cell lung carcinoma. The source material was peripheral blood, sampled before any cancer treatment. The nucleotide sequence reads as follows: TGCAGCGTTGAAGCCAACTTCCCGGACAGAATCAATCAGCCCCAGCATTTT. This yields the protein CSVEANFPDRINQPQHF.